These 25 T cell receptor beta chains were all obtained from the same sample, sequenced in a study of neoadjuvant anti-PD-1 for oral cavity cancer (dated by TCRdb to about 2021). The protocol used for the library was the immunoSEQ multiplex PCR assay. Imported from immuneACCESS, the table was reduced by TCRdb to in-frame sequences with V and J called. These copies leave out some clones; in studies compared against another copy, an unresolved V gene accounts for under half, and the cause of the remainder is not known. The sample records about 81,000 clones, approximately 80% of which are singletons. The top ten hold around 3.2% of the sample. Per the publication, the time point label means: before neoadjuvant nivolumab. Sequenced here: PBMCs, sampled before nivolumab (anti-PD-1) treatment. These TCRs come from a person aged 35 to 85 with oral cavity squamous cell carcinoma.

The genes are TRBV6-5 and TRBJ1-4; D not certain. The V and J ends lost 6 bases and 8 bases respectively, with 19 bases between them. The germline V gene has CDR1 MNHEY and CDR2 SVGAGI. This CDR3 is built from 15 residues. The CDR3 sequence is CASRRKTSTQEKLFF. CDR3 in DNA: TGTGCCAGCAGGCGTAAGACTTCAACACAGGAAAAACTGTTTTTT.

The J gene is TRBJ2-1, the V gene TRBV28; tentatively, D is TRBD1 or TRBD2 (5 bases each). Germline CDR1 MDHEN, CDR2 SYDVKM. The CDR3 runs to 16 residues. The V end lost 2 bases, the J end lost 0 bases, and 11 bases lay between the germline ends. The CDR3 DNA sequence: TGTGCCAGCAGTTTAATGTGGGGACGCTCCTACAATGAGCAGTTCTTC. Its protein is CASSLMWGRSYNEQFF.

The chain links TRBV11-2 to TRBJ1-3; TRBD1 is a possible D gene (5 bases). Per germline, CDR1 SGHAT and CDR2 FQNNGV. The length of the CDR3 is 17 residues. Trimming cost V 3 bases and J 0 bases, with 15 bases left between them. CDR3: CASSFTTGTVSGNTIYF. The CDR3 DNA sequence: TGTGCCAGCAGCTTTACCACCGGGACGGTCTCTGGAAACACCATATATTTT. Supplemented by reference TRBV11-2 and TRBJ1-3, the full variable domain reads EAGVAQSPRYKIIEKRQSVAFWCNPISGHATLYWYQQILGQGPKLLIQFQNNGVVDDSQLPKDRFSAERLKGVDSTLKIQPAKLEDSAVYLCASSFTTGTVSGNTIYFGEGSWLTVV.

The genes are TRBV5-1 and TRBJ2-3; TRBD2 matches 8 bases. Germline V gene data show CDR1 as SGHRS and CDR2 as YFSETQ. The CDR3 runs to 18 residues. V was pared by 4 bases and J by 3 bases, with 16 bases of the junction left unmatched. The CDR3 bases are TGCGCCAGCAGCCCGGGGGCCTCGAGCGGGAGTTCTACAGATACGCAGTATTTT. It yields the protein CASSPGASSGSSTDTQYF.

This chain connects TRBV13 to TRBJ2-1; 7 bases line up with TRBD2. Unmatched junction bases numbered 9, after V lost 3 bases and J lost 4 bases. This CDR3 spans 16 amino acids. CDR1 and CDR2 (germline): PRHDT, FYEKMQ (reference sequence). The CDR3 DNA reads TGTGCCAGCAGCTTCCCCCGAAGAGCGGGATACAATGAGCAGTTCTTC. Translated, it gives CASSFPRRAGYNEQFF.

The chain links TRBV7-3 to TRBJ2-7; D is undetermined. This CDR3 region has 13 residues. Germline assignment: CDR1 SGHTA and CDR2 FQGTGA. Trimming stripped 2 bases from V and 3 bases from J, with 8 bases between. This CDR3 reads CASSLGPDYEQYF. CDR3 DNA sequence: TGTGCCAGCAGCTTAGGGCCGGACTACGAGCAGTACTTC. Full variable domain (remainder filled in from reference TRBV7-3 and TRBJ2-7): GAGVSQTPSNKVTEKGKYVELRCDPISGHTALYWYRQSLGQGPEFLIYFQGTGAADDSGLPNDRFFAVRPEGSVSTLKIQRTERGDSAVYLCASSLGPDYEQYFGPGTRLTVT.

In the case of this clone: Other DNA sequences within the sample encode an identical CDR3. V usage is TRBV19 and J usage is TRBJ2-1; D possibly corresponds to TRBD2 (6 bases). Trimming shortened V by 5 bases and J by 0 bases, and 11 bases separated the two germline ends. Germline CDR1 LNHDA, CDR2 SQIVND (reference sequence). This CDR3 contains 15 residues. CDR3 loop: CASSLPGSSYNEQFF. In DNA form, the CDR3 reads TGTGCCAGTAGTCTCCCCGGGAGCTCCTACAATGAGCAGTTCTTC.

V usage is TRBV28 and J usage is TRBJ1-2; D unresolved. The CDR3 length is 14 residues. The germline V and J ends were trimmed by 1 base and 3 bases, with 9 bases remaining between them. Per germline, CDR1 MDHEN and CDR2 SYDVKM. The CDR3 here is CASSLSGRDYGYTF. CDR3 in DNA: TGTGCCAGCAGTTTATCGGGAAGAGACTATGGCTACACCTTC.

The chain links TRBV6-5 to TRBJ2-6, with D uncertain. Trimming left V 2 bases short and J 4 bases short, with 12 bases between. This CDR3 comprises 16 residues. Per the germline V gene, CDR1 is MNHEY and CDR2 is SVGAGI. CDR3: CASSYNWGSGANVLTF. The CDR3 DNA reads TGTGCCAGCAGTTACAACTGGGGATCCGGGGCCAACGTCCTGACTTTC.

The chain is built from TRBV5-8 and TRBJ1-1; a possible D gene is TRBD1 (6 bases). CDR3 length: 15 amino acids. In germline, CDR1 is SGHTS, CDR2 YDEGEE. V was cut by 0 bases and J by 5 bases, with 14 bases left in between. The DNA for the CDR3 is TGTGCCAGCAGCTTGGAACGGGGGCGGTGGACTGAAGCTTTCTTT. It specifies CASSLERGRWTEAFF.

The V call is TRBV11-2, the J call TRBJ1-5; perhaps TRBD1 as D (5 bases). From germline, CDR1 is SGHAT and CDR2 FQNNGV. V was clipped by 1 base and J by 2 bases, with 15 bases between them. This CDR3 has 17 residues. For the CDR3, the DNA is TGTGCCAGCAGCTTAGGCGCAGGGAAGGTTGGCAATCAGCCCCAGCATTTT. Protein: CASSLGAGKVGNQPQHF. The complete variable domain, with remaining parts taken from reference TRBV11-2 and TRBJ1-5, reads EAGVAQSPRYKIIEKRQSVAFWCNPISGHATLYWYQQILGQGPKLLIQFQNNGVVDDSQLPKDRFSAERLKGVDSTLKIQPAKLEDSAVYLCASSLGAGKVGNQPQHFGDGTRLSIL.

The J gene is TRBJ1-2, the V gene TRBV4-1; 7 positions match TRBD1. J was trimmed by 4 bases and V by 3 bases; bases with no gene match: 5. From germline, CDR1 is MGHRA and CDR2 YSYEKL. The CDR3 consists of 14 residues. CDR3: CASSQTGTGYGYTF. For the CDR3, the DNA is TGCGCCAGCAGCCAGACAGGGACGGGCTATGGCTACACCTTC.

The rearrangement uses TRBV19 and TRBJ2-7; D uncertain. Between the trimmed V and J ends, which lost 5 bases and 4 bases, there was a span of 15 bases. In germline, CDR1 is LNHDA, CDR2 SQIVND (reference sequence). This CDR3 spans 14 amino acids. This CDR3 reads CASSVTQRSYEQYF. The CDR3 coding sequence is TGTGCCAGTAGTGTTACACAGCGCTCTTACGAGCAGTACTTC.

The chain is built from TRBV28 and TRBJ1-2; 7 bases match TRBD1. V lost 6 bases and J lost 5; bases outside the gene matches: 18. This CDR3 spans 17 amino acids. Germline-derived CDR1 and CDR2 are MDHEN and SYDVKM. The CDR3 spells CASSSPRSVGGRYGYTF. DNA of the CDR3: TGTGCCAGCAGCAGCCCCCGGTCGGTAGGGGGCAGATATGGCTACACCTTC.

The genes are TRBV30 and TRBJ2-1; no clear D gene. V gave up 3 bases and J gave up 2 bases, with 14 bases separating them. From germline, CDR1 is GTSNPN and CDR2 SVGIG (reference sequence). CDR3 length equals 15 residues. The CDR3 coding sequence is TGTGCCTGGAGAGCCTCCGGATATACCTACAATGAGCAGTTCTTC. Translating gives CAWRASGYTYNEQFF.

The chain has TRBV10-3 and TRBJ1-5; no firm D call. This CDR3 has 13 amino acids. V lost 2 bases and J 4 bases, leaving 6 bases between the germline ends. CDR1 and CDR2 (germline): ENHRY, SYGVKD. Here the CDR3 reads CAISEGTNQPQHF. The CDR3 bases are TGTGCCATCAGTGAGGGAACAAATCAGCCCCAGCATTTT.

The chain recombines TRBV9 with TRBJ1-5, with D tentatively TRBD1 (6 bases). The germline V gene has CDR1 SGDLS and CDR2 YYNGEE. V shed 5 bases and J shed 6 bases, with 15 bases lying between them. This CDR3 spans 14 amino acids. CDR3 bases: TGTGCCAGCAGTGGAGTGGGGGCAGGTCAGCCCCAGCATTTT. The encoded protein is CASSGVGAGQPQHF.

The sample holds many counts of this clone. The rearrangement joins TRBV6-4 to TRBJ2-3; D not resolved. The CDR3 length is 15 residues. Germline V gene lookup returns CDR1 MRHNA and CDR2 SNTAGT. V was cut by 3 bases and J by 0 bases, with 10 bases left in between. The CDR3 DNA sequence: TGTGCCAGCAGTGAGGCGCCCGCTAGCACAGATACGCAGTATTTT. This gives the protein CASSEAPASTDTQYF.

The CDR3 protein is CAWSEIQGEKLFF. CDR3 nucleotides: TGTGCCTGGAGTGAGATACAAGGGGAAAAACTGTTTTTT. The V and J genes are TRBV30 and TRBJ1-4; D is undetermined. Per germline, CDR1 GTSNPN and CDR2 SVGIG (reference sequence). The CDR3 covers 13 residues. V was cut by 1 base and J by 8 bases, with 11 bases left in between.

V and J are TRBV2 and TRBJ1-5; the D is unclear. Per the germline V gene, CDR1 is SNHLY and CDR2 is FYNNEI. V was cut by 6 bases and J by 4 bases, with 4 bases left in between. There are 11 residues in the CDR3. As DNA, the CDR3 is TGTGCCAGCAGGAGGAATCAGCCCCAGCATTTT. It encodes CASRRNQPQHF.

This CDR3 is CASSLAVVGGPLSGANVLTF. For the CDR3, the DNA is TGCGCCAGCAGCTTGGCCGTGGTAGGGGGGCCCCTATCTGGGGCCAACGTCCTGACTTTC. The V call is TRBV5-1, the J call TRBJ2-6; possibly TRBD1 or TRBD2 for D (6 bases each). V lost 0 bases, J lost 1 base, and 20 bases lay in between. The germline CDR1 and CDR2 sequences are SGHRS and YFSETQ. The CDR3 loop spans 20 amino acids.

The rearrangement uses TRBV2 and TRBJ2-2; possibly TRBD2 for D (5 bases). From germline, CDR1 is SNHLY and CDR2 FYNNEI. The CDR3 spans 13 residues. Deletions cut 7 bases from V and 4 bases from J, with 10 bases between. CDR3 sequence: CASTRETTGELFF. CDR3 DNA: TGTGCCAGCACAAGGGAGACCACCGGGGAGCTGTTTTTT. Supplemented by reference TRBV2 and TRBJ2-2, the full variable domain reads EPEVTQTPSHQVTQMGQEVILRCVPISNHLYFYWYRQILGQKVEFLVSFYNNEISEKSEIFDDQFSVERPDGSNFTLKIRSTKLEDSAMYFCASTRETTGELFFGEGSRLTVL.

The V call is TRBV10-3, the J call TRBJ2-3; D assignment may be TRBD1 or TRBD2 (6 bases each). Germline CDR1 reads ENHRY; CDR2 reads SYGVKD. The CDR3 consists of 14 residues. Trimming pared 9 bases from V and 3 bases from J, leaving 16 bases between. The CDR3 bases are TGTGCCATGAGGGGGGCTACGGATACAGATACGCAGTATTTT. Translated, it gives CAMRGATDTDTQYF.

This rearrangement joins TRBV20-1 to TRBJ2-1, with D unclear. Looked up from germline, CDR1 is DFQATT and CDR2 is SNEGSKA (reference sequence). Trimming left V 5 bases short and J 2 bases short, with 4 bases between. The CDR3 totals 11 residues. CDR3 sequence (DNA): TGCAGTGCTGCCCCCTACAATGAGCAGTTCTTC. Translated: CSAAPYNEQFF.

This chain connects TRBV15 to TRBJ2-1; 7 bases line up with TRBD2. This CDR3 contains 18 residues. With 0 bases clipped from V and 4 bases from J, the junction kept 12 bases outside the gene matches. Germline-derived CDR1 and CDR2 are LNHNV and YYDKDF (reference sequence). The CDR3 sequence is CATSRDHPPLAVYNEQFF. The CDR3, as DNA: TGTGCCACCAGCAGAGACCATCCCCCGCTAGCGGTTTACAATGAGCAGTTCTTC.